This is a list of T cell receptor beta chains from one sample in a study of T-cell reconstitution after alpha-beta-depleted transplantation in children. MiXCR, run by TCRdb on the PCR reads, gives a single entry per CDR3 protein. Here the sample spans around 500,000 distinct CDR3 sequences, more than 20% being singletons. The specimen was PBMCs, mostly from graft donor cells, collected 360 days after TCRalphabeta/CD19-depleted stem cell transplant. The receptors come from a boy younger than two who had a stem cell transplant for acute myeloid leukemia, so the T cells may come from the graft donor. The CDR3 runs from the conserved cysteine through the conserved F or W. Each record gives: D gene, V gene, clone size, J gene, CDR3 DNA, CDR3 protein. A D gene is named only where the DNA matches it firmly. Not every row has a clone size; where given, it reads once, few, many or a size class.

D gene: TRBD2
V gene: TRBV7-2
clone size: few
J gene: TRBJ2-7
CDR3 DNA: TGTGCCAGCAGCTTACAGCGGGGGCCTTCCTACGAGCAGTACTTC
CDR3 protein: CASSLQRGPSYEQYF

D gene: TRBD2
V gene: TRBV20-1
clone size: many
J gene: TRBJ2-3
CDR3 DNA: TGCAGTGCTAGAGATCACGGGGGGGGCCGCGGTACGCAGTATTTT
CDR3 protein: CSARDHGGGRGTQYF

D gene: .
V gene: TRBV7-8
clone size: many
J gene: TRBJ1-6
CDR3 DNA: TGTGCCAGCAGCCTACGACAGACCAATTCACCCCTCCACTTT
CDR3 protein: CASSLRQTNSPLHF

D gene: .
V gene: TRBV5-6
clone size: many
J gene: TRBJ2-3
CDR3 DNA: TGTGCCAGCAGCCAGGCAGATACGCAGTATTTT
CDR3 protein: CASSQADTQYF

D gene: TRBD2
V gene: TRBV6-1
clone size: .
J gene: TRBJ2-3
CDR3 DNA: TGTGCCAGCAGTCGGCGGGGGGCTGGCGATACGCAGTATTTT
CDR3 protein: CASSRRGAGDTQYF

D gene: .
V gene: TRBV11-2
clone size: .
J gene: TRBJ2-6
CDR3 DNA: TGTGCCAGCAGCTTAGTACTTAGGCAGGGGGGAAACTCTGGGGCCAACGTCCTGACTTTC
CDR3 protein: CASSLVLRQGGNSGANVLTF

D gene: .
V gene: TRBV6-4
clone size: .
J gene: TRBJ2-7
CDR3 DNA: TGTGCCAGCAGTGACCCAACTGTGGGGGCGAACTACGAGCAGTACTTC
CDR3 protein: CASSDPTVGANYEQYF

D gene: .
V gene: TRBV6-2/TRBV6-3
clone size: few
J gene: TRBJ1-3
CDR3 DNA: TGTGCCAGCAGTTACGGGGGGAACGGAAACACCATATATTTT
CDR3 protein: CASSYGGNGNTIYF

D gene: .
V gene: TRBV24-1
clone size: many
J gene: TRBJ2-1
CDR3 DNA: TGTGCCACCGCAGTTTACAATGAGCAGTTCTTC
CDR3 protein: CATAVYNEQFF

D gene: .
V gene: TRBV2
clone size: .
J gene: TRBJ2-5
CDR3 DNA: TGTGCCAGCAGTTTTGTTCTCCAACTCGGGACCCAGTACTTC
CDR3 protein: CASSFVLQLGTQYF

D gene: .
V gene: TRBV19
clone size: many
J gene: TRBJ2-5
CDR3 DNA: TGTGCCAGTAGTATTGACAGCCAAGAGACCCAGTACTTC
CDR3 protein: CASSIDSQETQYF

D gene: .
V gene: TRBV20-1
clone size: .
J gene: TRBJ1-4
CDR3 DNA: TGCAGTGCTAGACAGGGATTTAATGAAAAACTGTTTTTT
CDR3 protein: CSARQGFNEKLFF

D gene: .
V gene: TRBV20-1
clone size: .
J gene: TRBJ1-1
CDR3 DNA: TGCAGTGCCGGTTACCGGGCGACGAACACTGAAGCTTTCTTT
CDR3 protein: CSAGYRATNTEAFF

D gene: .
V gene: TRBV6-1
clone size: .
J gene: TRBJ2-3
CDR3 DNA: TGTGCCAGCTCGTCCAACCCCTTATTATTTACAGATACGCAGTATTTT
CDR3 protein: CASSSNPLLFTDTQYF

D gene: .
V gene: TRBV12-3/TRBV12-4
clone size: .
J gene: TRBJ2-7
CDR3 DNA: TGTGCCAGCAGTTTAGATGGGGGGTTCACCTACGAGCAGTACTTC
CDR3 protein: CASSLDGGFTYEQYF

D gene: TRBD1
V gene: TRBV5-6
clone size: .
J gene: TRBJ2-1
CDR3 DNA: TGTGCCAGCAGCCCGGGACAGGGTAGGGGGCATGAGCAGTTCTTC
CDR3 protein: CASSPGQGRGHEQFF

D gene: .
V gene: TRBV4-3
clone size: few
J gene: TRBJ2-1
CDR3 DNA: TGCGCCAGCAGCCAAGGCTTTAGGGATGAGCAGTTCTTC
CDR3 protein: CASSQGFRDEQFF

D gene: TRBD1
V gene: TRBV28
clone size: .
J gene: TRBJ2-1
CDR3 DNA: TGTGCCAGCAGTCCCCCGGGACAGGGAAACAATGAGCAGTTCTTC
CDR3 protein: CASSPPGQGNNEQFF

D gene: TRBD2
V gene: TRBV5-5
clone size: .
J gene: TRBJ2-5
CDR3 DNA: TGTGCCAGCAGCCAGGCGGGGGAAGAGACCCAGTACTTC
CDR3 protein: CASSQAGEETQYF

D gene: .
V gene: TRBV6-1
clone size: few
J gene: TRBJ1-4
CDR3 DNA: TGTGCCAGCAGTCCCTACAAAGCAACTAATGAAAAACTGTTTTTT
CDR3 protein: CASSPYKATNEKLFF

D gene: TRBD1
V gene: TRBV12-3/TRBV12-4
clone size: .
J gene: TRBJ2-3
CDR3 DNA: TGTGCCAGCAGGCGTCCGGGGACAGGGGGCACAGGTACGCAGTATTTT
CDR3 protein: CASRRPGTGGTGTQYF

D gene: .
V gene: TRBV28
clone size: few
J gene: TRBJ1-1
CDR3 DNA: TGTGCCAGCAGCTTACCAGGACCCATGAACACTGAAGCTTTCTTT
CDR3 protein: CASSLPGPMNTEAFF

D gene: .
V gene: TRBV20-1
clone size: few
J gene: TRBJ1-4
CDR3 DNA: TGCAGTGCTAGAGTTTTACAGGGAAGGGAAAAACTGTTTTTT
CDR3 protein: CSARVLQGREKLFF

D gene: .
V gene: TRBV27
clone size: .
J gene: TRBJ1-1
CDR3 DNA: TGTGCCAGCAGTTTATCCGGCAGGGTCACTGAAGCTTTCTTT
CDR3 protein: CASSLSGRVTEAFF

D gene: .
V gene: TRBV20-1
clone size: .
J gene: TRBJ2-2
CDR3 DNA: TGCAGTGCTAGTCGAGGGGGCGGGGAGCTGTTTTTT
CDR3 protein: CSASRGGGELFF

D gene: .
V gene: TRBV21-1
clone size: many
J gene: TRBJ2-5
CDR3 DNA: TGTGCCAGCAGCCCAATGGAGGACAGGGAAGAGACCCAGTACTTC
CDR3 protein: CASSPMEDREETQYF

D gene: .
V gene: TRBV7-2
clone size: few
J gene: TRBJ1-1
CDR3 DNA: TGTGCCAGCAGCTTAGAAGCAGGGCCAAACACTGAAGCTTTCTTT
CDR3 protein: CASSLEAGPNTEAFF

D gene: .
V gene: TRBV5-1
clone size: .
J gene: TRBJ1-4
CDR3 DNA: TGCGCCAGCAGCTTGTCCTCGAATGAAAAACTGTTTTTT
CDR3 protein: CASSLSSNEKLFF

D gene: .
V gene: TRBV12-3/TRBV12-4
clone size: .
J gene: TRBJ1-1
CDR3 DNA: TGTGCCAGCAGTTTGATCGCCAGGGACACTGAAGCTTTCTTT
CDR3 protein: CASSLIARDTEAFF

D gene: TRBD1
V gene: TRBV20-1
clone size: few
J gene: TRBJ2-3
CDR3 DNA: TGCAGTGCTGCGGCGCTCGGACAGGGGCGGACTCGGACAGATACGCAGTATTTT
CDR3 protein: CSAAALGQGRTRTDTQYF

D gene: TRBD1
V gene: TRBV12-3/TRBV12-4
clone size: many
J gene: TRBJ2-6
CDR3 DNA: TGTGCCAGCAGTTTCCTACACCCTTACCGGGACAGGGAAAGTGGGGCCAACGTCCTGACTTTC
CDR3 protein: CASSFLHPYRDRESGANVLTF

D gene: .
V gene: TRBV4-2
clone size: few
J gene: TRBJ2-3
CDR3 DNA: TGTGCCAGCAGCCAAGATGCCTCCCCCGATACGCAGTATTTT
CDR3 protein: CASSQDASPDTQYF

D gene: TRBD1
V gene: TRBV12-5
clone size: .
J gene: TRBJ2-2
CDR3 DNA: TGTGCTAGTGGTTTGACCTGGACAGGGGTCAACACCGGGGAGCTGTTTTTT
CDR3 protein: CASGLTWTGVNTGELFF

D gene: .
V gene: TRBV28
clone size: .
J gene: TRBJ2-3
CDR3 DNA: TGTGCCAGCACCTCGGGTCAGCCAGCAGATACGCAGTATTTT
CDR3 protein: CASTSGQPADTQYF

D gene: .
V gene: TRBV24-1
clone size: many
J gene: TRBJ2-7
CDR3 DNA: TGTGCCACTTCGGATCTAACGGCGCAGTACTTC
CDR3 protein: CATSDLTAQYF

D gene: .
V gene: TRBV10-1
clone size: .
J gene: TRBJ1-6
CDR3 DNA: TGCGCCAGCAGTGTCAGGAGGTGGAATTCACCCCTCCACTTT
CDR3 protein: CASSVRRWNSPLHF

D gene: .
V gene: TRBV5-1
clone size: few
J gene: TRBJ2-1
CDR3 DNA: TGCGCCAGCAGCTTCCTTTCACTGGGATACAATGAGCAGTTCTTC
CDR3 protein: CASSFLSLGYNEQFF

D gene: .
V gene: TRBV10-3
clone size: .
J gene: TRBJ2-1
CDR3 DNA: TGTGCCATCAGTAATCGCGGGGACAATGAGCAGTTCTTC
CDR3 protein: CAISNRGDNEQFF

D gene: TRBD1
V gene: TRBV6-1
clone size: .
J gene: TRBJ2-1
CDR3 DNA: TGTGCCAGCAGTGATCGGGACAGGGGGCCAGGGGAGCAGTTCTTC
CDR3 protein: CASSDRDRGPGEQFF

D gene: .
V gene: TRBV5-5
clone size: few
J gene: TRBJ2-2
CDR3 DNA: TGTGCCAGCAGCTTTACTCCGAATGACGGGGAGCTGTTTTTT
CDR3 protein: CASSFTPNDGELFF

D gene: .
V gene: TRBV28
clone size: medium-sized
J gene: TRBJ1-4
CDR3 DNA: TGTGCCAGCACTCGATCGGGGGGCCCAAATGAAAAACTGTTTTTT
CDR3 protein: CASTRSGGPNEKLFF

D gene: TRBD1
V gene: TRBV20-1
clone size: many
J gene: TRBJ1-1
CDR3 DNA: TGCAGTGCTAGACGGACAGGGCTTCTCACTGAAGCTTTCTTT
CDR3 protein: CSARRTGLLTEAFF

D gene: .
V gene: TRBV12-3/TRBV12-4
clone size: .
J gene: TRBJ2-5
CDR3 DNA: TGTGCCAGCAGACAAGGGGTGAAAACACAAGAGACCCAGTACTTC
CDR3 protein: CASRQGVKTQETQYF

D gene: .
V gene: TRBV29-1
clone size: few
J gene: TRBJ2-3
CDR3 DNA: TGCAGCGTTGACGAGGACAACTCAGATACGCAGTATTTT
CDR3 protein: CSVDEDNSDTQYF

D gene: .
V gene: TRBV11-2
clone size: .
J gene: TRBJ1-1
CDR3 DNA: TGTGCCAGCAGCTTAGATAGATCTAAGGGAATGAACACTGAAGCTTTCTTT
CDR3 protein: CASSLDRSKGMNTEAFF

D gene: .
V gene: TRBV13
clone size: few
J gene: TRBJ1-2
CDR3 DNA: TGTGCCAGCAGCCCAACCGGGGGAACCTGGGGCTACACCTTC
CDR3 protein: CASSPTGGTWGYTF

D gene: TRBD1
V gene: TRBV20-1
clone size: .
J gene: TRBJ2-7
CDR3 DNA: TGCAGTGCCACCTTTACAGGGGCCTACGAGCAGTACTTC
CDR3 protein: CSATFTGAYEQYF

D gene: .
V gene: TRBV27
clone size: few
J gene: TRBJ2-5
CDR3 DNA: TGTGCCAGCAGTTCAATGAGGGGGAGGCAGGTACAAGAGACCCAGTACTTC
CDR3 protein: CASSSMRGRQVQETQYF

D gene: TRBD2
V gene: TRBV20-1
clone size: many
J gene: TRBJ2-1
CDR3 DNA: TGCAGTGCTAGCGGGGGGGCTTACAATGAGCAGTTCTTC
CDR3 protein: CSASGGAYNEQFF

D gene: TRBD1
V gene: TRBV12-3/TRBV12-4
clone size: .
J gene: TRBJ2-1
CDR3 DNA: TGTGCCAGCAGTGACCCCGGGACAGGGTACAATGAGCAGTTCTTC
CDR3 protein: CASSDPGTGYNEQFF

D gene: TRBD2
V gene: TRBV20-1
clone size: few
J gene: TRBJ2-5
CDR3 DNA: TGCAGTGCTAGCCCATTACTAGCGGGGTATGAGACCCAGTACTTC
CDR3 protein: CSASPLLAGYETQYF

D gene: TRBD2
V gene: TRBV29-1
clone size: many
J gene: TRBJ2-1
CDR3 DNA: TGCAGCGTTGAGCCGGCCGGGGGGTACAATGAGCAGTTCTTC
CDR3 protein: CSVEPAGGYNEQFF

D gene: TRBD1
V gene: TRBV25-1
clone size: .
J gene: TRBJ2-1
CDR3 DNA: TGTGCCAGCAGTGAACGGACAGGGGGGTACAATGAGCAGTTCTTC
CDR3 protein: CASSERTGGYNEQFF

D gene: .
V gene: TRBV7-6
clone size: .
J gene: TRBJ2-1
CDR3 DNA: TGTGCCAGCAGCTTAGAGCTCTGGGGGCCCTACAATGAGCAGTTCTTC
CDR3 protein: CASSLELWGPYNEQFF